This T cell receptor (beta chain) derives from a study of blood T cell repertoires in COVID-19. The wider study: Acute-phase and convalescent COVID-19 samples originated in the United States, Italy and Spain. T cells, B-cell-depleted T cells, or PBMCs supplied cDNA or gDNA.

The CDR3 spans 12 residues. After removal of 10 bases from V and 6 bases from J, the junction contained 6 bases not matched to a gene. Per the germline V gene, CDR1 is MDHEN and CDR2 is SYDVKM. In the authors' workflow: Amplification with reference gene primers provided the estimates of nucleated cell counts. Produced via immunoSEQ multiplex PCR; TCRdb's table is partial and in-frame only. V, J and clone size derive from that table, while D and trimming were established from the DNA sequence. The table lists approximately 250,000 clones, about 85% of them singletons. The chain is built from TRBV28 and TRBJ1-1; 9 positions match TRBD1. Sequencing was performed on peripheral blood. The clonotype comes from a man aged 35 to 55 with acute or convalescent COVID-19. The CDR3 nucleotides are TGTGCCACGGGACAGGGTCAACCTGAAGCTTTCTTT. Amino acid sequence: CATGQGQPEAFF. Looking up the rest from reference TRBV28 and TRBJ1-1 gives the full variable domain: DVKVTQSSRYLVKRTGEKVFLECVQDMDHENMFWYRQDPGLGLRLIYFSYDVKMKEKGDIPEGYSVSREKKERFSLILESASTNQTSMYLCATGQGQPEAFFGQGTRLTVV.